The T cell receptor beta chain under discussion was sequenced for a study of blood T cell repertoires in COVID-19. Study overall: Nucleic acid was either cDNA or gDNA, and it came from T cells, B-cell-depleted T cells, or PBMCs.

The ends were cut back, 4 bases at V and 3 bases at J, with 15 bases in the middle. Germline V lookup: CDR1 SGDLS, CDR2 YYNGEE. The CDR3 is made up of 15 amino acids. Only in-frame clones appear in the TCRdb table, and some are missing; sequencing was by immunoSEQ multiplex PCR. The table includes about 150,000 clones, approximately 80% detected once. The chain uses TRBV9 and TRBJ2-3; tentatively, D is TRBD2 (7 bases). The sample was peripheral blood. The TCR comes from a woman aged 45-65 years with acute or convalescent COVID-19. CDR3: CASSPEGGATDTQYF. In nucleotides, the CDR3 is TGTGCCAGCAGCCCGGAGGGGGGGGCAACAGATACGCAGTATTTT.